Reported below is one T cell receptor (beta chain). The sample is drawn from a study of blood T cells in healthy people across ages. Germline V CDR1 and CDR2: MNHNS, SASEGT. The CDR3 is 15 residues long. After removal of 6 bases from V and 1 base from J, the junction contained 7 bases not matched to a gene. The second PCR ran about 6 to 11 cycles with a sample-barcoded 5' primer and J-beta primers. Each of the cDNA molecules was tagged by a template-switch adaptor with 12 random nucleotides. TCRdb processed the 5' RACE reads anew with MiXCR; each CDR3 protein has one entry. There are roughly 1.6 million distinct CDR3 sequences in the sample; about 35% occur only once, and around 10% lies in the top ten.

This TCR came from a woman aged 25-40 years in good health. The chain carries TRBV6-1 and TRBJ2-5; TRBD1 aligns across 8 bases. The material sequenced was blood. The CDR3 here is CASRPTGEIQETQYF. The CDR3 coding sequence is TGTGCCAGCAGGCCGACAGGGGAGATCCAAGAGACCCAGTACTTC.